The TCR beta chain under discussion was sequenced for a study of blood T cell repertoires in COVID-19. Study at large: Material from acute and convalescent COVID-19 was sourced from the United States, Italy and Spain. PBMCs, B-cell-depleted T cells, or T cells provided the cDNA or gDNA that made up the material.

This CDR3 contains 15 residues. Between the trimmed V and J ends, which lost 10 bases and 4 bases, there was a span of 22 bases. The germline V gene encodes CDR1 MNHEY and CDR2 SMNVEV (reference sequence). Authors' data handling: Reference gene primer amplification gave nucleated cell count estimates. Using immunoSEQ multiplex PCR, the repertoire was profiled, and TCRdb retains in-frame clones only, with some absent. The DNA gave D and trimming, while V, J and clone size come from that table. The data contain roughly 220,000 clones, roughly 80% of them singletons. The sequenced material came from peripheral blood. The sequence came from a woman in her 30s who had recovered from COVID-19. This sequence joins TRBV27 and TRBJ1-2, with a weak D call TRBD1 (6 bases). DNA of the CDR3: TGTGCCAAGCCTGGGCCTTACAGGGAAAGCTATGGCTACACCTTC. Translation gives CAKPGPYRESYGYTF.